The 12 T cell receptor beta chains given below trace back to one sample, sequenced in a study of T cells in localized non-small cell lung cancer. The data were produced by immunoSEQ multiplex PCR, yet TCRdb's version contains in-frame clones alone and is incomplete. The sample lists 25,000 to 30,000 clones; more than 75% were seen once. Sample: peripheral blood, taken before any cancer treatment. These receptor sequences come from an older female donor with stage III squamous cell lung carcinoma.

This clone was picked up a small number of times. The chain carries TRBV7-6 and TRBJ2-1, with 8 bases fitting TRBD2. This CDR3 has 15 amino acids. V lost 3 bases to trimming and J lost 8 bases; unmatched junction nucleotides: 9. The germline V gene has CDR1 SGHVS and CDR2 FNYEAQ. Here the CDR3 DNA reads TGTGCCAGCAGCTTTTCCAGCGGGGGACGGGATGAGCAGTTCTTC. Translation gives CASSFSSGGRDEQFF.

The sample holds one count of this clone. The chain is built from TRBV6-5 and TRBJ2-7, with TRBD1 matching 8 bases. The CDR3 spans 15 residues. Germline V CDR1 and CDR2: MNHEY, SVGAGI. V trimming: 0 bases; J trimming: 3 bases; junction bases outside the gene matches: 4. The CDR3 nucleotides read TGTGCCAGCAGTTACTCGGCAGGACAGGGCTACGAGCAGTACTTC. Encoded protein: CASSYSAGQGYEQYF.

The chain joins TRBV28 to TRBJ1-4; 10 nucleotides line up with TRBD1. The V and J ends lost 8 bases and 5 bases, in that order; junction bases with no gene match: 8. The germline CDR1 and CDR2 sequences are MDHEN and SYDVKM. The CDR3 extends over 15 amino acids. The CDR3 loop reads CASGYRTGGNEKLFF. The CDR3, as DNA: TGTGCCAGCGGATACAGGACAGGGGGGAATGAAAAACTGTTTTTT.

This clone was seen only once. V and J are TRBV27 and TRBJ2-1, with 7 bases identical to TRBD1. The CDR3 runs to 13 residues. CDR1 is MNHEY and CDR2 is SMNVEV in the germline V gene (reference sequence). The J segment lost 10 bases and the V segment lost 6 bases, leaving 9 bases of the junction unmatched. The CDR3 coding sequence is TGTGCCAGCAGCCTTCAACCCAGGGGGGAGCAGTTCTTC. This gives the protein CASSLQPRGEQFF.

V usage is TRBV4-2 and J usage is TRBJ2-1, with 8 bases identical to TRBD2. Germline trimming cut 5 bases from V and 0 bases from J; bases unmatched to any gene: 3. The CDR3 covers 15 residues. Germline values: CDR1 LGHNA, CDR2 YNFKEQ. The CDR3 loop reads CASSLSGGSYNEQFF. The CDR3 DNA sequence: TGTGCCAGCAGCTTAAGCGGGGGCTCCTACAATGAGCAGTTCTTC.

The chain recombines TRBV29-1 with TRBJ2-2; D uncertain. Trimming removed 5 bases from V and 6 bases from J, with 13 bases in between. Germline values: CDR1 SQVTM, CDR2 ANQGSEA. This CDR3 is 13 amino acids long. The CDR3 loop reads CSVNARVAGELFF. For the CDR3, the DNA is TGCAGCGTTAATGCTCGTGTGGCCGGGGAGCTGTTTTTT.

V usage is TRBV29-1 and J usage is TRBJ2-1, with 7 bases aligning to TRBD2. Germline V gene lookup returns CDR1 SQVTM and CDR2 ANQGSEA. The trim removed 3 bases at V and 6 bases at J, leaving 8 bases unmatched. This CDR3 spans 14 amino acids. The chain's CDR3 is CSVDGGSIPNEQFF. CDR3 bases: TGCAGCGTTGACGGCGGGAGTATCCCCAATGAGCAGTTCTTC.

V gene TRBV5-1 combines with J gene TRBJ2-5; D uncertain. Germline V gene data show CDR1 as SGHRS and CDR2 as YFSETQ. Trimming left V 0 bases short and J 4 bases short, with 10 bases between. The CDR3 spans 14 residues. The CDR3 nucleotides are TGCGCCAGCAGCTTGGTACCCGAGACAGAGACCCAGTACTTC. This codes for CASSLVPETETQYF.

This chain links TRBV7-9 with TRBJ2-2, with D unclear. Trimming cost V 6 bases and J 2 bases, with 4 bases left between them. CDR1 and CDR2 (germline): SEHNR, FQNEAQ (reference sequence). This CDR3 is 12 amino acids long. The DNA of the CDR3 is TGTGCCAGCAGTTATAACACCGGGGAGCTGTTTTTT. Protein product: CASSYNTGELFF. The full variable domain, its missing parts supplied by reference TRBV7-9 and TRBJ2-2, is DTGVSQNPRHKITKRGQNVTFRCDPISEHNRLYWYRQTLGQGPEFLTYFQNEAQLEKSRLLSDRFSAERPKGSFSTLEIQRTEQGDSAMYLCASSYNTGELFFGEGSRLTVL.

CDR3 nucleotides: TGTGCCAGCAGTCAGGAACTGAACACTGAAGCTTTCTTT. It is translated as CASSQELNTEAFF. The rearrangement uses TRBV7-2 and TRBJ1-1; no firm D call. Trimming cost V 6 bases and J 0 bases, with 8 bases left between them. In germline, CDR1 is SGHTA, CDR2 FQGNSA. The CDR3 sequence is 13 residues long.

The chain combines TRBV18 with TRBJ2-7; TRBD2 matches at 9 bases. With 1 base clipped from V and 3 bases from J, the junction kept 4 bases outside the gene matches. CDR3 size: 15 residues. Germline-derived CDR1 and CDR2 are KGHSH and LQKENI. CDR3 protein: CASSPLASGIYEQYF. The CDR3 DNA follows: TGTGCCAGCTCACCACTGGCTAGCGGGATCTACGAGCAGTACTTC.

The chain recombines TRBV6-5 with TRBJ1-2; 9 bases line up with TRBD1. Germline values: CDR1 MNHEY, CDR2 SVGAGI. The CDR3 spans 15 residues. V shed 0 bases and J 1 base; nucleotides not matched to a gene: 0. CDR3: CASSYSTGGNYGYTF. The CDR3 nucleotides read TGTGCCAGCAGTTACTCGACAGGGGGTAACTATGGCTACACCTTC.